The 19 T cell receptor beta chains given below trace back to one sample, sequenced in a study of T-cell reconstitution after alpha-beta-depleted transplantation in children. Preparation of the TCRbeta library involved a method that used unique molecular identifiers. TCRdb re-called the PCR reads with MiXCR, one entry per CDR3 protein. The data show a few hundred thousand distinct CDR3 sequences, 20% to 30% seen once. Sequencing used PBMCs, obtained before TCRalphabeta/CD19-depleted stem cell transplant. These receptors all come from a boy less than two years old with Wiskott-Aldrich syndrome, due to receive a stem cell transplant.

This clonotype was seen more than once but under ten times. This rearrangement joins TRBV12-3 or TRBV12-4 to TRBJ1-1; no clear D. V gave up 3 bases and J gave up 0 bases, with 8 bases separating them. The length of the CDR3 is 14 residues. CDR3 DNA: TGTGCCAGCAGTTTGGTCCGGATGAACACTGAAGCTTTCTTT. Translation gives CASSLVRMNTEAFF.

The rearrangement joins TRBV3-1 to TRBJ2-7, with TRBD2 matching over 11 bases. The germline CDR1 and CDR2 sequences are LGHDT and YNNKEL (reference sequence). The CDR3 runs to 17 residues. V lost 10 bases, J lost 2 bases, and 16 bases stayed unmatched. CDR3 amino acids: CATSKGDFSGRAYEQYF. For the CDR3, the DNA is TGTGCCACCTCCAAAGGAGATTTTAGCGGGAGGGCCTACGAGCAGTACTTC.

The chain links TRBV11-2 to TRBJ2-2, with D perhaps matching TRBD2 (5 bases). CDR1 SGHAT and CDR2 FQNNGV come from the germline V gene. This CDR3 spans 15 amino acids. Between the trimmed V and J ends, which lost 1 base and 4 bases, there was a span of 10 bases. This CDR3 is CASSLGIAGTGELFF. The CDR3 DNA follows: TGTGCCAGCAGCTTAGGGATTGCGGGCACCGGGGAGCTGTTTTTT.

The gene calls are TRBV12-3 or TRBV12-4 and TRBJ2-5; a possible D gene is TRBD2 (5 bases). The CDR3 covers 13 residues. The ends were cut back, 7 bases at V and 1 base at J, with 10 bases in the middle. CDR3 nucleotide sequence: TGTGCCAGCACTCCTCGGGGCCAAGAGACCCAGTACTTC. This translates into CASTPRGQETQYF.

A few counts support this clonotype. V gene TRBV4-1 combines with J gene TRBJ2-3; TRBD2 matches at 13 bases. The V segment lost 3 bases and the J segment 1 base; nucleotides outside the gene matches: 13. The germline V gene encodes CDR1 MGHRA and CDR2 YSYEKL. The CDR3 length is 20 residues. The CDR3 DNA reads TGCGCCAGCAGCCAGAGAAGGCGGACTAGCGGGAGCGGGGGCACAGATACGCAGTATTTT. This codes for CASSQRRRTSGSGGTDTQYF.

This clonotype occurred a few times. V is TRBV20-1 and J is TRBJ2-5; 8 bases match TRBD1. CDR1 and CDR2 from the germline V gene are DFQATT and SNEGSKA (reference sequence). J lost 1 base, V lost 6 bases, and 7 bases had no gene match. This CDR3 has 14 amino acids. The CDR3 loop reads CSAPLDRGQETQYF. The CDR3 region has the DNA TGCAGTGCCCCTTTAGACAGGGGCCAAGAGACCCAGTACTTC.

V gene TRBV5-1 combines with J gene TRBJ2-4; no definite D call. CDR3 size: 13 residues. Germline V gives CDR1 SGHRS, CDR2 YFSETQ. The germline V and J ends were trimmed by 1 base and 5 bases, with 7 bases remaining between them. CDR3 sequence: CASSLYQQNIQYF. The CDR3 DNA sequence: TGCGCCAGCAGCTTGTATCAGCAAAACATTCAGTACTTC.

This clonotype was detected only a few times. J is TRBJ1-5 and V is TRBV27; D remains unclear. Germline V CDR1 and CDR2: MNHEY, SMNVEV (reference sequence). The CDR3 consists of 12 residues. V shed 8 bases and J shed 6 bases, with 11 bases lying between them. Here the CDR3 reads CASYWRCQPQHF. Here the CDR3 DNA reads TGTGCCAGCTATTGGCGTTGTCAGCCCCAGCATTTT.

The rearrangement links TRBV5-1 to TRBJ2-1; 10 positions match TRBD2. CDR3 length: 15 amino acids. Trimming removed 4 bases from V and 7 bases from J; junction bases left unmatched: 8. Per the germline V gene, CDR1 is SGHRS and CDR2 is YFSETQ. The CDR3 loop is CASSTKAGGPNEQFF. As DNA, the CDR3 is TGCGCCAGCAGCACCAAAGCGGGAGGGCCAAATGAGCAGTTCTTC.

This clonotype was picked up a small number of times. V and J are TRBV27 and TRBJ1-2; D gene uncertain. The V and J ends lost 3 bases and 7 bases respectively, with 15 bases between them. The CDR3 is made up of 14 amino acids. In germline, CDR1 is MNHEY, CDR2 SMNVEV (reference sequence). CDR3 DNA: TGTGCCAGCAGTTTCAAAACGGAGGGCGCTGGCTACACCTTC. It translates to CASSFKTEGAGYTF.

The V gene is TRBV5-1, the J gene TRBJ1-1; 11 bases match TRBD1. V lost 3 bases to trimming and J lost 4 bases; unmatched junction nucleotides: 5. CDR3 length: 15 residues. Germline CDR1 SGHRS, CDR2 YFSETQ. This CDR3 reads CASSSRTGGGTEAFF. The CDR3 coding sequence is TGCGCCAGCAGCTCCCGGACAGGGGGCGGCACTGAAGCTTTCTTT.

The chain uses TRBV6-1 and TRBJ2-5; 7 bases line up with TRBD2. The CDR3 contains 15 residues. Germline CDR1 MNHNS, CDR2 SASEGT. J lost 4 bases, V lost 0 bases, and 5 bases had no gene match. Written as DNA, the CDR3 is TGTGCCAGCAGTGAAGCGGGAGGGAGGGTAGAGACCCAGTACTTC. It translates to CASSEAGGRVETQYF.

The CDR3 protein is CASSSTTSGRSYEQYF. CDR3 in DNA: TGTGCCAGCAGTTCGACGACTAGCGGGAGAAGCTACGAGCAGTACTTC. The V call is TRBV28, the J call TRBJ2-7, with 12 bases aligning to TRBD2. Trimming took 4 bases from V and 3 from J; bases not matched to a gene: 7. CDR1 and CDR2 (germline): MDHEN, SYDVKM. The CDR3 sequence is 16 residues long. Drawing the rest from reference TRBV28 and TRBJ2-7, the complete variable domain is DVKVTQSSRYLVKRTGEKVFLECVQDMDHENMFWYRQDPGLGLRLIYFSYDVKMKEKGDIPEGYSVSREKKERFSLILESASTNQTSMYLCASSSTTSGRSYEQYFGPGTRLTVT.

This clonotype showed up just a few times. The chain uses TRBV12-3 or TRBV12-4 and TRBJ1-5; a weak D match, TRBD1 (5 bases). This CDR3 region has 13 residues. V was cut by 6 bases and J by 10 bases, with 16 bases left in between. CDR3 in amino acids: CASRSSPGGPQHF. Written as DNA, the CDR3 is TGTGCCAGCAGGTCCAGCCCCGGGGGACCCCAGCATTTT.

The V and J genes are TRBV24-1 and TRBJ2-3, with 13 bases matching TRBD2. Germline V lookup: CDR1 KGHDR, CDR2 SFDVKD. The CDR3 loop spans 19 amino acids. V lost 2 bases, J lost 1 base, and 8 bases stayed unmatched. The CDR3 here is CATSDSGTSGILRTDTQYF. For the CDR3, the DNA is TGTGCCACCAGTGATTCTGGGACTAGCGGGATATTGCGCACAGATACGCAGTATTTT.

This clonotype showed up just a few times. V gene TRBV7-9 combines with J gene TRBJ2-1, with D perhaps TRBD1 (5 bases). Germline assignment: CDR1 SEHNR and CDR2 FQNEAQ (reference sequence). This CDR3 is built from 15 residues. Trimming left V 0 bases short and J 5 bases short, with 11 bases between. CDR3 amino acids: CASSLARVNNNEQFF. CDR3 nucleotide sequence: TGTGCCAGCAGCTTAGCCAGGGTTAATAACAATGAGCAGTTCTTC.

This clonotype was seen a few times. The chain uses TRBV5-1 and TRBJ1-1; D is perhaps TRBD1 (6 bases). Germline values: CDR1 SGHRS, CDR2 YFSETQ. V was clipped by 4 bases and J by 3 bases, with 19 bases between them. The CDR3 is 16 residues long. CDR3 residues: CASSLFSTGGYTEAFF. CDR3 in DNA: TGCGCCAGCAGCCTGTTTTCCACGGGGGGCTACACTGAAGCTTTCTTT.

The chain carries TRBV5-1 and TRBJ2-7; D not resolved. Germline CDR1 reads SGHRS; CDR2 reads YFSETQ. The CDR3 runs 14 residues. The V end lost 5 bases, the J end lost 4 bases, and 16 bases lay between the germline ends. The CDR3 is CASSPTETTYEQYF. CDR3 nucleotides: TGCGCCAGCAGTCCTACGGAAACTACGTACGAGCAGTACTTC.

The genes are TRBV20-1 and TRBJ2-1, with D perhaps assigned TRBD1 or TRBD2 (6 bases each). The CDR3 totals 13 residues. V lost 0 bases and J lost 9, with 12 bases in between. Looked up from germline, CDR1 is DFQATT and CDR2 is SNEGSKA (reference sequence). The CDR3: CSARDPRGGEQFF. The CDR3 bases are TGCAGTGCTAGAGATCCCAGGGGAGGTGAGCAGTTCTTC.